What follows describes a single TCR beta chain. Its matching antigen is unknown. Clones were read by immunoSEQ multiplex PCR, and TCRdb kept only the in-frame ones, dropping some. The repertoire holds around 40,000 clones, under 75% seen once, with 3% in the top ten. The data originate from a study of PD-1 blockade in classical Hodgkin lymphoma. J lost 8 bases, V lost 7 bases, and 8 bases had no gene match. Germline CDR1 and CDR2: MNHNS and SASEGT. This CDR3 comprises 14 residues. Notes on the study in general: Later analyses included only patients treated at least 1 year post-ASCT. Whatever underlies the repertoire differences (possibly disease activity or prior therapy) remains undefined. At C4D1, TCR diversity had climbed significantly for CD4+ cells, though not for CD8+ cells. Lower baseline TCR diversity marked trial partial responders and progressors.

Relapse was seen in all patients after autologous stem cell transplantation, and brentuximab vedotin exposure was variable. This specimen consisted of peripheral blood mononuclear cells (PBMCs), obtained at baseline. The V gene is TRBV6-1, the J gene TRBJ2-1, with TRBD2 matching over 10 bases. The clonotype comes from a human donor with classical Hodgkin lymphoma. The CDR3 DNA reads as TGTGCCAGCACGCAGCGGGGGGGCCCTCATGAGCAGTTCTTC. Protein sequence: CASTQRGGPHEQFF.